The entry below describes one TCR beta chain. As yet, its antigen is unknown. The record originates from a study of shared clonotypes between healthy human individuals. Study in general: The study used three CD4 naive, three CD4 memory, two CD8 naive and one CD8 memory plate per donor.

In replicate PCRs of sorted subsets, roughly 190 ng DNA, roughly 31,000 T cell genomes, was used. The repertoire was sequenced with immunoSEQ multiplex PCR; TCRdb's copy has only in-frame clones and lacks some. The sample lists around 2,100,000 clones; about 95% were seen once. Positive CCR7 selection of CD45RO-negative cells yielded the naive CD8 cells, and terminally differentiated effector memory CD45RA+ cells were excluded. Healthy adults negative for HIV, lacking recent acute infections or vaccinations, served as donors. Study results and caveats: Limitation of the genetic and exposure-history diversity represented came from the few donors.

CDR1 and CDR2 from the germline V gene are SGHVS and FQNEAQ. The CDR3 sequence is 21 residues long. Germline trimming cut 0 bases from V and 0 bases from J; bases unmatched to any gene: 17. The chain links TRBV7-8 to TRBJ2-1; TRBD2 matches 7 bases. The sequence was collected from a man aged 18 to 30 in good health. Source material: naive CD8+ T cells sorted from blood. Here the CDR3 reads CASSLAISGLEVTSSYNEQFF. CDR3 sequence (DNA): TGTGCCAGCAGCTTAGCGATTAGCGGGCTGGAAGTGACTAGCTCCTACAATGAGCAGTTCTTC.